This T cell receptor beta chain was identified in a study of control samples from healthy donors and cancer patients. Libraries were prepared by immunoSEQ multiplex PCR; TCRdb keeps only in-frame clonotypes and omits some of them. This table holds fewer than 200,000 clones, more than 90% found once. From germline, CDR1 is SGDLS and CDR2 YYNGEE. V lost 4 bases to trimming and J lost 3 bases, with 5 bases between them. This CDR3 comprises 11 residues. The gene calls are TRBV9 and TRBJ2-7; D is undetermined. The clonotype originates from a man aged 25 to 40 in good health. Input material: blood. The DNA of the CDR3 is TGTGCCAGCAGCCCCCGCTACGAGCAGTACTTC. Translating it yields CASSPRYEQYF. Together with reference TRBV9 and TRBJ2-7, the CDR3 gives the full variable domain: DSGVTQTPKHLITATGQRVTLRCSPRSGDLSVYWYQQSLDQGLQFLIQYYNGEERAKGNILERFSAQQFPDLHSELNLSSLELGDSALYFCASSPRYEQYFGPGTRLTVT.